Following are 21 T cell receptor beta chains from one sample sequenced in a study of T cells in Graves' hyperthyroidism and ophthalmopathy. TCR beta CDR3 region amplification was performed from RNA transcripts. HTBI primers were employed in a first-round RT-PCR of the TCR CDR3. TCRdb itself ran the multiplex PCR reads through MiXCR, one entry per CDR3 protein. The table includes approximately 560,000 distinct CDR3 sequences, 35% to 55% detected once. The sample was peripheral blood or thyroid tissue (not recorded which). The receptors stem from a woman aged 18-29 years with Graves' hyperthyroidism.

As regards this clonotype: This may be a read error, as it is one base from a much larger clone. V is TRBV13 and J is TRBJ1-1; the D gene is possibly TRBD1 (5 bases). Germline-derived CDR1 and CDR2 are PRHDT and FYEKMQ (reference sequence). V was cut by 2 bases and J by 1 base, with 8 bases left in between. The CDR3 is made up of 14 amino acids. CDR3 in amino acids: CASSLRQRNTEAFF. DNA for the CDR3: TGTGCCAGCAGCTTACGACAGAGGAACACTGAAGCTTTCTTT.

This sequence joins TRBV2 and TRBJ1-4; possible D gene TRBD1, 5 bases. This CDR3 is built from 14 residues. Germline assignment: CDR1 SNHLY and CDR2 FYNNEI. The V end lost 5 bases, the J end lost 8 bases, and 15 bases lay between the germline ends. CDR3 in DNA: TGTGCCAGCAGTACCGGGACCCGGTCCGAAAAACTGTTTTTT. It encodes CASSTGTRSEKLFF.

The chain is built from TRBV2 and TRBJ2-2; D might be TRBD2 (5 bases). The V gene's germline CDR1 is SNHLY and CDR2 FYNNEI. CDR3 length: 14 amino acids. The V end was cut by 8 bases, the J end by 4 bases, with 14 bases between. CDR3 bases: TGTGCCAGCCATGACTACGCGCCCACCGGGGAGCTGTTTTTT. Its protein is CASHDYAPTGELFF. Drawing the rest from reference TRBV2 and TRBJ2-2, the complete variable domain is EPEVTQTPSHQVTQMGQEVILRCVPISNHLYFYWYRQILGQKVEFLVSFYNNEISEKSEIFDDQFSVERPDGSNFTLKIRSTKLEDSAMYFCASHDYAPTGELFFGEGSRLTVL.

This clonotype was detected ten times or more. This chain uses TRBV7-2 with TRBJ2-5; D gene unclear. Germline CDR1 is SGHTA and CDR2 is FQGNSA. This CDR3 comprises 13 residues. V shed 5 bases and J shed 3 bases, with 10 bases lying between them. Here the CDR3 reads CASSPLAKETQYF. The CDR3 DNA reads as TGTGCCAGCAGCCCGCTGGCGAAAGAGACCCAGTACTTC.

This clonotype was recorded many times. The rearrangement joins TRBV15 to TRBJ1-2, with TRBD1 matching 9 bases. V dropped 5 bases and J dropped 7; count of bases not matched to a gene: 5. CDR1 and CDR2 (germline): LNHNV, YYDKDF (reference sequence). The CDR3 spans 13 residues. As DNA, the CDR3 is TGTGCCACCAGCGGAGGACAGGGGCGTGGCTACACCTTC. Its translation: CATSGGQGRGYTF. Drawing the rest from reference TRBV15 and TRBJ1-2, the complete variable domain is DAMVIQNPRYQVTQFGKPVTLSCSQTLNHNVMYWYQQKSSQAPKLLFHYYDKDFNNEADTPDNFQSRRPNTSFCFLDIRSPGLGDTAMYLCATSGGQGRGYTFGSGTRLTVV.

Only a few counts were recorded for this clonotype. CDR3 amino acids: CASSSRPTSQPQHF. The DNA of the CDR3 is TGTGCCAGCAGCTCCCGTCCGACAAGTCAGCCCCAGCATTTT. The J gene is TRBJ1-5, the V gene TRBV7-2; D is undetermined. Germline V lookup: CDR1 SGHTA, CDR2 FQGNSA. The CDR3 contains 14 residues. The V end was cut by 4 bases, the J end by 6 bases, with 13 bases between.

This clonotype was seen a few times. The genes are TRBV29-1 and TRBJ2-7; weak D call: TRBD2 (6 bases). Trimming removed 3 bases from V and 0 bases from J, with 18 bases in between. This CDR3 has 16 amino acids. CDR1 is SQVTM and CDR2 is ANQGSEA in the germline V gene. The CDR3 loop reads CSVEVLRGRSSYEQYF. In DNA, the CDR3 is TGCAGCGTTGAGGTCCTTCGGGGGAGAAGCTCCTACGAGCAGTACTTC.

The chain recombines TRBV12-3 or TRBV12-4 with TRBJ1-4; TRBD1 is a possible D gene (5 bases). V was cut by 3 bases and J by 8 bases, with 10 bases left in between. The CDR3 length is 13 residues. Here the CDR3 DNA reads TGTGCCAGCAGTTTGTCCGGGACGGAAAAACTGTTTTTT. Translating gives CASSLSGTEKLFF.

There are many counts of this clonotype. The chain has TRBV9 and TRBJ2-5, with 11 bases matching TRBD1. The length of the CDR3 is 17 residues. The ends lost 4 bases at V and 0 bases at J; junction bases unmatched: 8. Germline values: CDR1 SGDLS, CDR2 YYNGEE. In nucleotides, the CDR3 is TGTGCCAGCAGCCCACCGGGACAGGGGGTTAACCAAGAGACCCAGTACTTC. Its protein is CASSPPGQGVNQETQYF. Complete variable domain (other parts from reference TRBV9 and TRBJ2-5): DSGVTQTPKHLITATGQRVTLRCSPRSGDLSVYWYQQSLDQGLQFLIQYYNGEERAKGNILERFSAQQFPDLHSELNLSSLELGDSALYFCASSPPGQGVNQETQYFGPGTRLLVL.

The chain joins TRBV10-3 to TRBJ1-3; D not certain. Germline CDR1 is ENHRY and CDR2 is SYGVKD. The CDR3 has 11 amino acids. Trimming cost V 11 bases and J 4 bases, with 9 bases left between them. The CDR3 region has the DNA TGTGCCTCAGTGTCCGGAAACACCATATATTTT. As protein: CASVSGNTIYF.

This clonotype was found a few times. V is TRBV11-2 and J is TRBJ1-5; TRBD1 might be the D (6 bases). V gave up 6 bases and J gave up 2 bases, with 14 bases separating them. CDR1 is SGHAT, CDR2 FQNNGV, per germline. The CDR3 has 15 amino acids. CDR3 nucleotide sequence: TGTGCCAGCAGTTCTCCGGGACATCGCAATCAGCCCCAGCATTTT. It codes for CASSSPGHRNQPQHF. The whole variable domain, remainder taken from reference TRBV11-2 and TRBJ1-5, is EAGVAQSPRYKIIEKRQSVAFWCNPISGHATLYWYQQILGQGPKLLIQFQNNGVVDDSQLPKDRFSAERLKGVDSTLKIQPAKLEDSAVYLCASSSPGHRNQPQHFGDGTRLSIL.

This clonotype was counted ten times or more. This chain joins TRBV20-1 and TRBJ2-7; possibly TRBD2 for D (6 bases). The CDR3 contains 12 residues. V was clipped by 7 bases and J by 0 bases, with 10 bases between them. Germline CDR1 DFQATT, CDR2 SNEGSKA (reference sequence). In DNA, the CDR3 is TGCAGTGTTTTTAGCGGCTCCTACGAGCAGTACTTC. This codes for CSVFSGSYEQYF.

In its sample, this clonotype was seen once. This chain connects TRBV7-6 to TRBJ2-7; 9 bases line up with TRBD1. Germline V lookup: CDR1 SGHVS, CDR2 FNYEAQ. This CDR3 is built from 15 residues. V trimming: 5 bases; J trimming: 3 bases; junction bases outside the gene matches: 8. Written as DNA, the CDR3 is TGTGCCAGCAGCGCGGGGACAGGGACCATCTACGAGCAGTACTTC. Its translation: CASSAGTGTIYEQYF.

Notes on this clonotype: This CDR3 is missing its conserved last phenylalanine or tryptophan, likely due to a read error. The DNA is left out, because the CDR3 cannot be placed on it with certainty; the CDR3 is given as TCRdb lists it. The chain uses TRBV7-3 and TRBJ2-5. Looked up from germline, CDR1 is SGHTA and CDR2 is FQGTGA. The CDR3 adds up to 8 amino acids, both ends counted. The CDR3 protein is CASSQDHG.

Many counts were recorded for this clonotype. The gene calls are TRBV24-1 and TRBJ2-7, with TRBD2 identical over 10 bases. Germline CDR1 reads KGHDR; CDR2 reads SFDVKD. This CDR3 spans 16 amino acids. V shed 4 bases and J 3 bases; nucleotides not matched to a gene: 8. In nucleotides, the CDR3 is TGTGCCACCAGTGACTCATCTAGCGGGAGTTTCTACGAGCAGTACTTC. It translates to CATSDSSSGSFYEQYF.

The genes are TRBV24-1 and TRBJ2-5, with TRBD2 matching 7 bases. Germline V gene lookup returns CDR1 KGHDR and CDR2 SFDVKD. The length of the CDR3 is 14 residues. Trimming cost V 3 bases and J 4 bases; bases outside gene matches: 4. The CDR3 protein is CATSDGGGVETQYF. The CDR3 nucleotides read TGTGCCACCAGTGATGGGGGAGGGGTAGAGACCCAGTACTTC.

Notes on this clonotype: This may be a read error: a much more frequent sequence differs by one nucleotide. CDR3: CASSYGTGERYGYTF. CDR3 DNA: TGTGCCAGCAGCTACGGGACAGGGGAGCGCTATGGCTACACCTTC. The V and J genes are TRBV29-1 and TRBJ1-2, with TRBD1 matching 10 bases. The germline gives CDR1 SQVTM, CDR2 ANQGSEA. This CDR3 comprises 15 residues.

This clonotype occurred a few times. CDR3 sequence (DNA): TGTGCCAGTGGACCCATCCGGGAGGAGCAGTACTTC. This gives the protein CASGPIREEQYF. The V and J genes are TRBV7-2 and TRBJ2-7, with D perhaps matching TRBD2 (6 bases). The V gene lost 9 bases and the J gene lost 7 bases, with 16 bases spanning the gap. The germline V gene has CDR1 SGHTA and CDR2 FQGNSA. The CDR3 has 12 residues. The full variable domain, with the rest looked up from reference TRBV7-2 and TRBJ2-7, is GAGVSQSPSNKVTEKGKDVELRCDPISGHTALYWYRQSLGQGLEFLIYFQGNSAPDKSGLPSDRFSAERTGGSVSTLTIQRTQQEDSAVYLCASGPIREEQYFGPGTRLTVT.

This clonotype occurred a few times. This chain links TRBV19 with TRBJ1-4, with 8 bases matching TRBD1. The V gene's germline CDR1 is LNHDA and CDR2 SQIVND (reference sequence). The length of the CDR3 is 14 residues. Germline trimming cut 8 bases from V and 5 bases from J; bases unmatched to any gene: 7. The CDR3 reads CASVPQGANEKLFF. In DNA form, the CDR3 reads TGTGCCAGTGTTCCGCAGGGGGCAAATGAAAAACTGTTTTTT.

This chain links TRBV25-1 with TRBJ2-7; the D gene is possibly TRBD2 (5 bases). The CDR3 length is 15 residues. Trimming cost V 6 bases and J 2 bases, with 17 bases left between them. Germline CDR1 is MGHDK and CDR2 is SYGVNS. This chain's CDR3 is CASSLNRGDPYEQYF. The CDR3 DNA follows: TGTGCCAGCAGCTTAAATCGGGGAGACCCCTACGAGCAGTACTTC.

On this clonotype: It may be a read error: a sequence one base away is much more abundant. The chain combines TRBV24-1 with TRBJ2-5; the match to TRBD2 covers 11 bases. Per germline, CDR1 KGHDR and CDR2 SFDVKD. The V gene end was trimmed by 3 bases and the J gene end by 5 bases; junction bases not matched to a gene: 4. This CDR3 is 15 amino acids long. CDR3 nucleotides: TGTGCCACCAGTGATAAACTAGCGGGAGTGGAGACCCAGTACTTC. Translating gives CATSDKLAGVETQYF.